The sequence of this T cell receptor (beta chain) was determined in a study of Graves' ophthalmopathy and Graves' hyperthyroidism. For the study at large: Peripheral blood sampling occurred at initial diagnosis, before any treatment. Study-wide findings and caveats: Progression of ophthalmopathy was predicted by the model with about 68% sensitivity and under 85% specificity. Between ophthalmopathy and stable hyperthyroidism, a 13-signature model drew a separation with around 86% sensitivity and about 80% specificity. The blood repertoire also included most expanded thyroid clonotypes above 0.001 frequency.

Many counts were recorded for this clonotype. Its antigen is not identified. RNA transcripts yielded amplified TCR beta CDR3 regions. HTBI-primed RT-PCR formed the first round, and a multiplex PCR formed the second. Each CDR3 protein is one row after TCRdb ran MiXCR on the multiplex PCR reads. Among under 250,000 distinct CDR3 sequences listed, 25% to 30% were seen once. Germline assignment: CDR1 MNHEY and CDR2 SVGEGT. V dropped 2 bases and J dropped 3; count of bases not matched to a gene: 9. The CDR3 sequence is 18 residues long. Sample: peripheral blood. This chain joins TRBV6-2 or TRBV6-3 and TRBJ2-2; 10 bases agree with TRBD1. The source of this sequence is a man aged 50 or older with Graves' ophthalmopathy. The CDR3, as DNA: TGTGCCAGCAGTTACCTAACCGGGACAGGGGCCCACACCGGGGAGCTGTTTTTT. This codes for CASSYLTGTGAHTGELFF.